These 30 T cell receptor beta chains were sequenced from one sample in a study of siplizumab effects on memory and regulatory T cells (dated by TCRdb to between 2018 and 2021). Library construction relied on the immunoSEQ multiplex PCR assay. As stored in TCRdb, this immuneACCESS dataset retains in-frame rearrangements with V and J assigned. A fraction of the clones does not appear; measured against another copy, unresolved V genes explain less than half of the discrepancy, and the remainder lacks a known reason. The sample table shows about 100,000 clones, and 92% are seen once. Roughly 0.78% of the sample lies in the top ten. The sequencing input was Tregs sorted from blood. These receptors originate from a human donor in good health.

The chain is built from TRBV19 and TRBJ1-5; D is unclear. This CDR3 has 12 residues. The V end lost 10 bases, the J end lost 0 bases, and 7 bases lay between the germline ends. Germline assignment: CDR1 LNHDA and CDR2 SQIVND (reference sequence). The CDR3, as DNA: TGTGCCACTCAAGATAGCAATCAGCCCCAGCATTTT. It specifies CATQDSNQPQHF.

The chain combines TRBV18 with TRBJ2-1; 12 bases fit TRBD2. This CDR3 region has 16 residues. V dropped 5 bases and J dropped 9; count of bases not matched to a gene: 11. Germline CDR1 and CDR2: KGHSH and LQKENI. The DNA of the CDR3 is TGTGCCAGCTCATCCCTAGGACTAGCGGGAATGGGTGAGCAGTTCTTC. Protein: CASSSLGLAGMGEQFF.

Concerning this clone itself: In the same sample, other DNA sequences code for this CDR3. CDR3 in DNA: TGCGCCAGCAGCCTGTCTAGCGGGAGGGCCACCGGGGAGCTGTTTTTT. This codes for CASSLSSGRATGELFF. The chain couples TRBV5-1 to TRBJ2-2, with TRBD2 matching 12 bases. The junction had 5 bases not matched to a gene; V was cut back by 4 bases and J by 4 bases. The CDR3 runs 16 residues. Germline V gives CDR1 SGHRS, CDR2 YFSETQ. Variable domain in full (rest from reference TRBV5-1 and TRBJ2-2): KAGVTQTPRYLIKTRGQQVTLSCSPISGHRSVSWYQQTPGQGLQFLFEYFSETQRNKGNFPGRFSGRQFSNSRSEMNVSTLELGDSALYLCASSLSSGRATGELFFGEGSRLTVL.

The chain employs TRBV29-1 and TRBJ1-2; D is ambiguous. Per germline, CDR1 SQVTM and CDR2 ANQGSEA. The ends were cut back, 3 bases at V and 3 bases at J, with 14 bases in the middle. The CDR3 has 14 amino acids. The CDR3 here is CSVEPRYTDYGYTF. In nucleotides, the CDR3 is TGCAGCGTTGAGCCGCGGTACACCGACTATGGCTACACCTTC.

CDR3 nucleotides: TGTGCCAGCAGTCCATCACAACTACCGGGTGGGGAGCAGTTCTTC. This codes for CASSPSQLPGGEQFF. The J gene is TRBJ2-1, the V gene TRBV27, with D hard to call. From germline, CDR1 is MNHEY and CDR2 SMNVEV (reference sequence). Trimming took off 5 bases at V and 10 bases at J, with 21 bases between the two ends. The CDR3 extends over 15 amino acids.

This clone has just one count. V usage is TRBV5-1 and J usage is TRBJ2-2; TRBD1 might be the D (6 bases). From germline, CDR1 is SGHRS and CDR2 YFSETQ. The CDR3 runs 20 residues. Trimming took 9 bases from V and 5 from J, leaving 35 bases between them. The chain's CDR3 is CATERTPAKVPGARTGELFF. The CDR3 bases are TGCGCCACCGAAAGAACCCCAGCGAAGGTCCCAGGGGCGAGGACCGGGGAGCTGTTTTTT.

This clone was picked up many times. The chain couples TRBV7-4 to TRBJ1-1, with D perhaps matching TRBD1 (5 bases). The length of the CDR3 is 19 residues. V gave up 5 bases and J gave up 0 bases, with 25 bases separating them. CDR1 and CDR2 (germline): SGHVT, SQSDAQ. The CDR3 reads CASSHRGDGPHHMNTEAFF. The CDR3 region has the DNA TGTGCCAGCAGCCACAGAGGGGACGGACCACACCACATGAACACTGAAGCTTTCTTT.

V usage is TRBV5-1 and J usage is TRBJ2-3; a possible D gene is TRBD1 (5 bases). Trimming took 3 bases from V and 0 from J, leaving 11 bases between them. Germline lookup yields CDR1 SGHRS and CDR2 YFSETQ. The CDR3 is 15 amino acids. CDR3 in amino acids: CASSWLPGSTDTQYF. The CDR3 nucleotides are TGCGCCAGCAGCTGGTTGCCAGGGAGCACAGATACGCAGTATTTT.

The genes are TRBV7-9 and TRBJ2-5; TRBD1 matches at 7 bases. V shed 2 bases and J 5 bases; nucleotides not matched to a gene: 8. Germline lookup yields CDR1 SEHNR and CDR2 FQNEAQ (reference sequence). The CDR3 runs 15 residues. The CDR3 loop is CASSLTDREWETQYF. The CDR3 bases are TGTGCCAGCAGCTTAACAGACAGGGAGTGGGAGACCCAGTACTTC.

The chain joins TRBV27 to TRBJ2-3; TRBD2 agrees at 10 bases. Germline V gene data show CDR1 as MNHEY and CDR2 as SMNVEV (reference sequence). The J segment lost 4 bases and the V segment lost 1 base, leaving 5 bases of the junction unmatched. This CDR3 region has 16 residues. The CDR3 DNA reads TGTGCCAGCAGTTTATGGGCTAGCGGGAGTTCAGATACGCAGTATTTT. Translating gives CASSLWASGSSDTQYF.

The chain recombines TRBV5-4 with TRBJ2-7; tentative D call: TRBD1 (5 bases). V was cut by 2 bases and J by 1 base, with 13 bases left in between. The CDR3 loop spans 15 amino acids. In germline, CDR1 is SGHNT, CDR2 YYREEE (reference sequence). The CDR3 DNA reads TGTGCCAGCAGCTTAAGGGGCAGCCTTTCCTACGAGCAGTACTTC. Protein: CASSLRGSLSYEQYF.

The chain's CDR3 is CASSGDFRQLEEQFF. The CDR3 nucleotides are TGCGCCAGCAGTGGGGACTTTCGGCAACTGGAGGAGCAGTTCTTC. The rearrangement links TRBV10-1 to TRBJ2-1; possible D gene TRBD2, 6 bases. The CDR3 covers 15 residues. The V gene lost 4 bases and the J gene lost 10 bases, with 20 bases spanning the gap. The germline gives CDR1 WNHNN, CDR2 SYGVQD (reference sequence).

V usage is TRBV11-2 and J usage is TRBJ2-1; D is uncertain. The CDR3 sequence is 15 residues long. Trimming stripped 1 base from V and 2 bases from J, with 9 bases between. Germline CDR1 is SGHAT and CDR2 is FQNNGV. For the CDR3, the DNA is TGTGCCAGCAGCTTAGGTAACAGTCCCTACAATGAGCAGTTCTTC. Translated: CASSLGNSPYNEQFF.

This chain connects TRBV18 to TRBJ2-2, with D unresolved. Germline-derived CDR1 and CDR2 are KGHSH and LQKENI. CDR3 length: 14 residues. V gave up 3 bases and J gave up 3 bases, with 8 bases separating them. In nucleotides, the CDR3 is TGTGCCAGCTCACCGGCGTCTTACACCGGGGAGCTGTTTTTT. The encoded protein is CASSPASYTGELFF. The whole variable domain, filled in from reference TRBV18 and TRBJ2-2, reads NAGVMQNPRHLVRRRGQEARLRCSPMKGHSHVYWYRQLPEEGLKFMVYLQKENIIDESGMPKERFSAEFPKEGPSILRIQQVVRGDSAAYFCASSPASYTGELFFGEGSRLTVL.

This clone occurred once. The CDR3 nucleotides are TGTGCCAGCAGGGATGGCAATCAGCCCCAGCATTTT. Protein product: CASRDGNQPQHF. This chain links TRBV19 with TRBJ1-5, with D possibly TRBD1 on 5 matching bases. This CDR3 region has 12 residues. The germline V and J ends were trimmed by 9 bases and 2 bases, with 8 bases remaining between them. Germline V gives CDR1 LNHDA, CDR2 SQIVND (reference sequence).

This chain joins TRBV27 and TRBJ2-7, with 9 bases identical to TRBD2. Germline V gene data show CDR1 as MNHEY and CDR2 as SMNVEV (reference sequence). After removal of 8 bases from V and 1 base from J, the junction contained 12 bases not matched to a gene. The CDR3 has 16 amino acids. The CDR3 bases are TGTGCCAGCTCTCGGCTAGCGGGATTCGAATCCTACGAGCAGTACTTC. It encodes CASSRLAGFESYEQYF.

The chain's CDR3 is CASSKSVHRDYGYTF. The CDR3 nucleotides are TGTGCCAGCAGCAAATCCGTACATCGGGACTATGGCTACACCTTC. The rearrangement links TRBV21-1 to TRBJ1-2. TRBV21-1 is designated a pseudogene. This CDR3 comprises 15 residues.

This clone appeared once. The chain recombines TRBV11-2 with TRBJ1-5; D not certain. In germline, CDR1 is SGHAT, CDR2 FQNNGV. The V gene lost 7 bases and the J gene lost 2 bases, with 15 bases spanning the gap. The CDR3 is 15 residues long. The CDR3 coding sequence is TGTGCCAGCACCCTGAACTCGGGTGGCAATCAGCCCCAGCATTTT. Amino acids: CASTLNSGGNQPQHF.

CDR3 sequence: CASSYTHTGYEAFF. For the CDR3, the DNA is TGTGCCAGCAGTTACACACATACAGGGTATGAAGCTTTCTTT. This sequence joins TRBV6-5 and TRBJ1-1, with TRBD1 as a possible D gene (6 bases). The CDR3 consists of 14 residues. V gave up 2 bases and J gave up 7 bases, with 14 bases separating them. Per the germline V gene, CDR1 is MNHEY and CDR2 is SVGAGI.

The V and J genes are TRBV10-3 and TRBJ2-7; 7 bases match TRBD1. Germline V gene data show CDR1 as ENHRY and CDR2 as SYGVKD. The CDR3 has 13 amino acids. The V and J ends lost 4 bases and 2 bases, in that order; junction bases with no gene match: 2. The CDR3 protein is CAISVTGTYEQYF. The CDR3 DNA reads TGTGCCATCAGTGTGACAGGGACCTACGAGCAGTACTTC.

Written as DNA, the CDR3 is TGTGCCACCAGAGAGAGGACTAGTTGGGAGACCCAGTACTTC. It specifies CATRERTSWETQYF. The chain links TRBV15 to TRBJ2-5, with 7 bases lining up with TRBD2. This CDR3 has 14 amino acids. Germline CDR1 is LNHNV and CDR2 is YYDKDF (reference sequence). V dropped 6 bases and J dropped 5; count of bases not matched to a gene: 9.

The chain carries TRBV6-5 and TRBJ2-3; 11 nucleotides align to TRBD2. V was pared by 2 bases and J by 5 bases, with 6 bases of the junction left unmatched. This CDR3 has 16 amino acids. From germline, CDR1 is MNHEY and CDR2 SVGAGI. This CDR3 reads CASSYDLAGGRDTQYF. Written as DNA, the CDR3 is TGTGCCAGCAGTTACGACCTAGCGGGAGGACGAGATACGCAGTATTTT.

The J gene is TRBJ2-7, the V gene TRBV4-1; possible D gene TRBD1, 5 bases. The CDR3 covers 13 residues. CDR1 MGHRA and CDR2 YSYEKL come from the germline V gene. V was trimmed by 0 bases and J by 2 bases, leaving 5 bases between them. CDR3 loop: CASSQDRAYEQYF. The DNA for the CDR3 is TGCGCCAGCAGCCAAGACAGGGCCTACGAGCAGTACTTC.

This sequence joins TRBV10-1 and TRBJ1-1, with D possibly being TRBD1 (5 bases). V was clipped by 2 bases and J by 10 bases, with 11 bases between them. The CDR3 is made up of 12 amino acids. The germline gives CDR1 WNHNN, CDR2 SYGVQD (reference sequence). The DNA for the CDR3 is TGCGCCAGCAGTGAGGGTCCAGGGAGAGCTTTCTTT. Its translation is CASSEGPGRAFF.

The chain carries TRBV5-1 and TRBJ2-2; 9 bases fit TRBD2. There are 16 residues in the CDR3. Trimming cost V 6 bases and J 8 bases; bases outside gene matches: 14. CDR1 SGHRS and CDR2 YFSETQ come from the germline V gene. The CDR3 DNA reads as TGCGCCAGCATTCCCGCTAGCGGGACGGTGGGTGGGGAGCTGTTTTTT. It specifies CASIPASGTVGGELFF.

The chain recombines TRBV6-5 with TRBJ2-7; weak D call: TRBD2 (6 bases). CDR1 is MNHEY, CDR2 SVGAGI, per germline. The V end lost 2 bases, the J end lost 6 bases, and 11 bases lay between the germline ends. CDR3 length: 13 residues. The CDR3 loop reads CASSYAEGREQYF. Here the CDR3 DNA reads TGTGCCAGCAGTTACGCGGAGGGCCGCGAGCAGTACTTC.

This clone has just one count. The CDR3 nucleotides read TGTGCCAGCAATGGAGCGGCCAGCGGGGAGCTGTTTTTT. Translation gives CASNGAASGELFF. The chain has TRBV6-1 and TRBJ2-2, with a tentative D call TRBD2 (5 bases). The CDR3 is 13 residues long. V gave up 7 bases and J gave up 7 bases, with 13 bases separating them. CDR1 and CDR2 (germline): MNHNS, SASEGT.

The V call is TRBV2, the J call TRBJ2-2, with 7 bases aligning to TRBD2. Germline V lookup: CDR1 SNHLY, CDR2 FYNNEI. The ends lost 8 bases at V and 4 bases at J; junction bases unmatched: 7. The CDR3 consists of 14 residues. The CDR3 protein is CASEGLRGTGELFF. The CDR3 DNA follows: TGTGCCAGCGAGGGACTACGGGGCACCGGGGAGCTGTTTTTT.

The chain has TRBV6-4 and TRBJ2-2; tentatively, D is TRBD1 or TRBD2 (5 bases each). The V end was cut by 6 bases, the J end by 7 bases, with 12 bases between. The CDR3 is 13 amino acids. Germline loops: CDR1 MRHNA, CDR2 SNTAGT. CDR3 DNA: TGTGCCAGCAGCCCTAGAGGGGACGGGGAGCTGTTTTTT. As protein: CASSPRGDGELFF.

J is TRBJ2-1 and V is TRBV2, with 11 nucleotides matching TRBD2. This CDR3 spans 15 amino acids. Trimming at V came to 0 bases and at J to 8 bases, leaving 3 bases not matched to a gene. Germline V gene sequence: CDR1 SNHLY, CDR2 FYNNEI. For the CDR3, the DNA is TGTGCCAGCAGTGAAGCACTAGCGGGAGTAGATGAGCAGTTCTTC. Translated: CASSEALAGVDEQFF.